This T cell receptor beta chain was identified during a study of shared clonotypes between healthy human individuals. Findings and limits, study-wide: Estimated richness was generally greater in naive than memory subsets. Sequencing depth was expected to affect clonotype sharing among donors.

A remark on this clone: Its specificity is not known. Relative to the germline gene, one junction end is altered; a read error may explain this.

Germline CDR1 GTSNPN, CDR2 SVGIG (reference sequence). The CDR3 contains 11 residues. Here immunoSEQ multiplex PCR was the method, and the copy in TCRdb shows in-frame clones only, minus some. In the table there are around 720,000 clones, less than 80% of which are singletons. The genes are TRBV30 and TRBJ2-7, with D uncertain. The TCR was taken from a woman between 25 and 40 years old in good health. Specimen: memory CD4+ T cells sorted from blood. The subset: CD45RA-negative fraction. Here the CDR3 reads CAWSVKLSWNF. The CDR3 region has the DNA TGTGCCTGGAGTGTAAAGCTGTCCTGGAACTTC.